The 31 T cell receptor beta chains reported below all come from one sample, sequenced in a study of cytomegalovirus exposure and HLA in healthy donors. This PCR relied on a set of 60 Vbeta primers and 13 Jbeta primers. The repertoire was sequenced with immunoSEQ multiplex PCR; TCRdb's copy has only in-frame clones and lacks some. The sample consists of 200,000 to 250,000 clones, over 80% of them appearing once. The sample comprised PBMCs. The receptors here all came from a boy aged 2-9 years in good health and CMV-seronegative.

The chain links TRBV7-9 to TRBJ1-1; TRBD1 is a possible D gene (6 bases). Looked up from germline, CDR1 is SEHNR and CDR2 is FQNEAQ (reference sequence). V was shortened by 2 bases and J by 1 base, with 11 bases between the two germline ends. This CDR3 region has 15 residues. The CDR3 sequence is CASSLRQGTNTEAFF. The CDR3, as DNA: TGTGCCAGCAGCTTACGGCAGGGGACGAACACTGAAGCTTTCTTT.

The chain links TRBV7-9 to TRBJ2-1; TRBD1 agrees at 7 bases. CDR1 and CDR2 from the germline V gene are SEHNR and FQNEAQ (reference sequence). V was pared by 1 base and J by 4 bases, with 4 bases of the junction left unmatched. CDR3 length equals 15 residues. CDR3 region: CASSLVRTGYNEQFF. As DNA, the CDR3 is TGTGCCAGCAGCTTAGTCAGGACAGGTTACAATGAGCAGTTCTTC.

V is TRBV9 and J is TRBJ1-4, with D unresolved. The germline V and J ends were trimmed by 0 bases and 8 bases, with 11 bases remaining between them. Germline CDR1 is SGDLS and CDR2 is YYNGEE. This CDR3 has 14 residues. The CDR3 bases are TGTGCCAGCAGCGTAGGGGCAGAGGGAGAAAAACTGTTTTTT. It codes for CASSVGAEGEKLFF.

The V call is TRBV5-4, the J call TRBJ2-2, with TRBD1 as a possible D gene (6 bases). CDR3 length equals 15 residues. V dropped 4 bases and J dropped 0 bases, with 10 bases sitting between them. The germline V gene has CDR1 SGHNT and CDR2 YYREEE (reference sequence). For the CDR3, the DNA is TGTGCCAGCAGCCCGGGGACATCGAACACCGGGGAGCTGTTTTTT. Translation: CASSPGTSNTGELFF.

The rearrangement joins TRBV10-3 to TRBJ1-1, with unresolved D. V shed 2 bases and J shed 4 bases, with 8 bases lying between them. Per the germline V gene, CDR1 is ENHRY and CDR2 is SYGVKD. This CDR3 is built from 13 residues. The CDR3 DNA is TGTGCCATCAGTGAGCTGGGAGTCACTGAAGCTTTCTTT. This gives the protein CAISELGVTEAFF.

The rearrangement links TRBV4-1 to TRBJ2-3; D is possibly TRBD1 (6 bases). The ends were cut back, 0 bases at V and 4 bases at J, with 11 bases in the middle. The CDR3 runs 15 residues. Germline V gives CDR1 MGHRA, CDR2 YSYEKL. This CDR3 is CASSQDGKGADTQYF. The CDR3 coding sequence is TGCGCCAGCAGCCAAGATGGGAAGGGGGCAGATACGCAGTATTTT.

CDR3 residues: CASSLAGQGFNEQFF. The CDR3 DNA sequence: TGTGCCAGCAGCTTAGCGGGACAGGGTTTCAATGAGCAGTTCTTC. The chain recombines TRBV7-6 with TRBJ2-1; 9 bases fit TRBD1. This CDR3 spans 15 amino acids. V dropped 0 bases and J dropped 6; count of bases not matched to a gene: 3. Germline V gene lookup returns CDR1 SGHVS and CDR2 FNYEAQ.

V gene TRBV29-1 combines with J gene TRBJ1-1, with D hard to call. Germline V lookup: CDR1 SQVTM, CDR2 ANQGSEA. The CDR3 runs 10 residues. The DNA of the CDR3 is TGCAGTCCCGGACTGGGAGAAGCTTTCTTT. Its translation is CSPGLGEAFF.

The chain combines TRBV19 with TRBJ2-1; D is possibly TRBD1 (5 bases). This CDR3 comprises 17 residues. Per the germline V gene, CDR1 is LNHDA and CDR2 is SQIVND (reference sequence). V lost 3 bases and J 5 bases, leaving 20 bases between the germline ends. CDR3 DNA: TGTGCCAGTAGTATTTCTCTCTGGCAAAGGGGTAACAATGAGCAGTTCTTC. It specifies CASSISLWQRGNNEQFF.

The V gene is TRBV5-4, the J gene TRBJ1-2; D might be TRBD1 (5 bases). Trimming took off 0 bases at V and 8 bases at J, with 14 bases between the two ends. The CDR3 contains 14 residues. Germline V lookup: CDR1 SGHNT, CDR2 YYREEE (reference sequence). CDR3 residues: CASSLGADTSGYTF. The CDR3 DNA sequence: TGTGCCAGCAGCTTGGGCGCGGACACGTCCGGCTACACCTTC.

The V call is TRBV7-2, the J call TRBJ1-2; D not certain. V lost 5 bases and J lost 2, with 3 bases in between. This CDR3 contains 11 residues. Per the germline V gene, CDR1 is SGHTA and CDR2 is FQGNSA. CDR3: CASSRNYGYTF. The CDR3 nucleotides read TGTGCCAGCAGCCGGAACTATGGCTACACCTTC.

This chain links TRBV6-4 with TRBJ2-1; the match to TRBD2 covers 9 bases. This CDR3 has 15 amino acids. The V segment lost 5 bases and the J segment 3 bases; nucleotides outside the gene matches: 5. Looked up from germline, CDR1 is MRHNA and CDR2 is SNTAGT. The CDR3 loop reads CASSSIAGDYNEQFF. For the CDR3, the DNA is TGTGCCAGCAGTTCAATAGCGGGAGACTACAATGAGCAGTTCTTC.

This clone was seen once. This chain connects TRBV2 to TRBJ1-3, with D tentatively TRBD1 (6 bases). V shed 5 bases and J shed 0 bases, with 14 bases lying between them. The germline CDR1 and CDR2 sequences are SNHLY and FYNNEI. The CDR3 covers 16 residues. In DNA, the CDR3 is TGTGCCAGCAGTACCTCAGGGGTTCTCTCTGGAAACACCATATATTTT. Its translation is CASSTSGVLSGNTIYF.

This chain links TRBV15 with TRBJ2-2; no reliable D call. The ends were cut back, 0 bases at V and 2 bases at J, with 7 bases in the middle. CDR1 and CDR2 from the germline V gene are LNHNV and YYDKDF (reference sequence). There are 15 residues in the CDR3. CDR3 sequence reads: CATSRDIVNTGELFF. CDR3 nucleotides: TGTGCCACCAGCAGAGATATAGTAAACACCGGGGAGCTGTTTTTT.

For this clone: A junction end diverges from the germline sequence, so it may reflect a read error. The sample carries other DNA sequences with the same CDR3. This chain joins TRBV15 and TRBJ1-6; D is perhaps TRBD1 (6 bases). This CDR3 is 16 amino acids long. Germline loops: CDR1 LNHNV, CDR2 YYDKDF (reference sequence). The CDR3: CATSPSMQGLSSPLHF. CDR3 DNA sequence: TGTGCCACCAGCCCCTCGATGCAGGGGCTGAGTTCACCTCTCCACTTT.

The CDR3 here is CASSQGQGLNYGYTF. The CDR3 coding sequence is TGCGCCAGCAGCCAAGGACAGGGTTTAAACTATGGCTACACCTTC. The chain is built from TRBV4-1 and TRBJ1-2; 7 nucleotides line up with TRBD1. From germline, CDR1 is MGHRA and CDR2 YSYEKL. This CDR3 is built from 15 residues. J gave up 2 bases and V 1 base, and 4 bases lay outside the gene matches.

The gene calls are TRBV19 and TRBJ2-1; D is unresolved. Trimming left V 1 base short and J 5 bases short, with 3 bases between. Per germline, CDR1 LNHDA and CDR2 SQIVND (reference sequence). The CDR3 spans 12 residues. As DNA, the CDR3 is TGTGCCAGTAGTATAGGAGACAATGAGCAGTTCTTC. This codes for CASSIGDNEQFF.

This clone was picked up a small number of times. V gene TRBV14 combines with J gene TRBJ1-1, with D tentatively TRBD1 (5 bases). Germline CDR1 reads SGHDN; CDR2 reads FVKESK. V gave up 1 base and J gave up 4 bases, with 13 bases separating them. The CDR3 consists of 15 residues. CDR3 in amino acids: CASSQVAGEGTEAFF. The CDR3 DNA reads as TGTGCCAGCAGCCAAGTGGCGGGGGAGGGCACTGAAGCTTTCTTT.

Comments on this clone: The same CDR3 also results from other DNA sequences found in this sample. The J gene is TRBJ1-5, the V gene TRBV19, with D unclear. The length of the CDR3 is 12 residues. CDR1 and CDR2 from the germline V gene are LNHDA and SQIVND (reference sequence). V was shortened by 1 base and J by 7 bases, with 5 bases between the two germline ends. The CDR3 region has the DNA TGTGCCAGTAGTATAGGGAGGCAGCCCCAGCATTTT. Encoded protein: CASSIGRQPQHF.

The rearrangement uses TRBV14 and TRBJ2-7; 8 bases fit TRBD2. CDR1 and CDR2 (germline): SGHDN, FVKESK. J lost 2 bases, V lost 1 base, and 1 base had no gene match. The CDR3 spans 14 residues. CDR3 nucleotides: TGTGCCAGCAGCCAAGCGGGGGGGCCCTACGAGCAGTACTTC. Translation gives CASSQAGGPYEQYF.

The chain links TRBV10-3 to TRBJ2-5; possible D gene TRBD2, 7 bases. V lost 2 bases and J lost 4, with 14 bases in between. The CDR3 runs to 15 residues. Germline CDR1 ENHRY, CDR2 SYGVKD. CDR3: CAISEGGARGETQYF. CDR3 bases: TGTGCCATCAGTGAGGGGGGGGCCCGAGGAGAGACCCAGTACTTC.

V is TRBV19 and J is TRBJ1-6, with 8 positions matching TRBD1. CDR3 length equals 14 residues. With V trimmed by 3 bases and J by 10 bases, 5 bases remained unmatched. The germline V gene has CDR1 LNHDA and CDR2 SQIVND (reference sequence). The CDR3 bases are TGTGCCAGTAGTATGAGGACAGGGCACTCACCCCTCCACTTT. This codes for CASSMRTGHSPLHF.

The chain has TRBV5-1 and TRBJ2-7, with TRBD1 matching over 9 bases. V lost 0 bases and J lost 6; bases outside the gene matches: 10. Per germline, CDR1 SGHRS and CDR2 YFSETQ. The CDR3 consists of 16 residues. The CDR3 nucleotides read TGCGCCAGCAGCTTGGGAGCGGACAGGGGATCGGGCGAGCAGTACTTC. This sequence encodes CASSLGADRGSGEQYF. Full variable domain (rest looked up from reference TRBV5-1 and TRBJ2-7): KAGVTQTPRYLIKTRGQQVTLSCSPISGHRSVSWYQQTPGQGLQFLFEYFSETQRNKGNFPGRFSGRQFSNSRSEMNVSTLELGDSALYLCASSLGADRGSGEQYFGPGTRLTVT.

This CDR3 is CASSPGTSGYYEQYF. In nucleotides, the CDR3 is TGTGCCAGCAGCCCGGGGACTAGCGGGTACTACGAGCAGTACTTC. The gene calls are TRBV7-2 and TRBJ2-7; 12 bases agree with TRBD2. CDR3 length equals 15 residues. The V segment lost 5 bases and the J segment 3 bases; nucleotides outside the gene matches: 5. CDR1 is SGHTA and CDR2 is FQGNSA in the germline V gene.

The chain couples TRBV6-6 to TRBJ1-4; TRBD1 matches at 7 bases. The trim removed 3 bases at V and 4 bases at J, leaving 5 bases unmatched. The CDR3 has 15 amino acids. Germline V CDR1 and CDR2: MNHNY, SVGAGI (reference sequence). The chain's CDR3 is CASSYGTALNEKLFF. The CDR3 coding sequence is TGTGCCAGCAGTTATGGGACAGCCCTTAATGAAAAACTGTTTTTT.

The V and J genes are TRBV5-1 and TRBJ1-1, with D unclear. The CDR3 length is 14 residues. Germline V gene sequence: CDR1 SGHRS, CDR2 YFSETQ. With 4 bases removed from V and 4 bases from J, the gap between germline ends came to 14 bases. DNA of the CDR3: TGCGCCAGCAGCCCGATGGTGGGAGCCACTGAAGCTTTCTTT. Translating it yields CASSPMVGATEAFF.

This clone came up a few times. The rearrangement links TRBV30 to TRBJ2-1; TRBD2 matches at 8 bases. The CDR3 consists of 13 residues. V trimming: 4 bases; J trimming: 5 bases; junction bases outside the gene matches: 4. CDR1 and CDR2 from the germline V gene are GTSNPN and SVGIG (reference sequence). This CDR3 is CAWTGGANNEQFF. CDR3 nucleotide sequence: TGTGCCTGGACCGGGGGGGCCAACAATGAGCAGTTCTTC.

CDR3 bases: TGTGCCAGCAGCCTTGAAGCCGGCTATGGCTACACCTTC. It yields the protein CASSLEAGYGYTF. The chain carries TRBV5-8 and TRBJ1-2; no reliable D call. V was trimmed by 4 bases and J by 4 bases, leaving 11 bases between them. Per the germline V gene, CDR1 is SGHTS and CDR2 is YDEGEE. The CDR3 covers 13 residues.

V usage is TRBV11-2 and J usage is TRBJ1-1; possible D gene TRBD1, 6 bases. The CDR3 extends over 13 amino acids. Trimming took 7 bases from V and 0 from J, leaving 9 bases between them. Germline V gene lookup returns CDR1 SGHAT and CDR2 FQNNGV. CDR3 amino acids: CASTRTVNTEAFF. For the CDR3, the DNA is TGTGCCAGCACACGGACAGTGAACACTGAAGCTTTCTTT.

The V and J genes are TRBV18 and TRBJ2-1; 7 bases agree with TRBD2. J was trimmed by 2 bases and V by 6 bases; bases with no gene match: 4. The CDR3 runs 14 residues. CDR1 is KGHSH, CDR2 LQKENI, per germline. The CDR3 DNA sequence: TGTGCCAGCTCCCTCCGGGAGGCCTACAATGAGCAGTTCTTC. It is translated as CASSLREAYNEQFF.

The V call is TRBV7-8, the J call TRBJ1-6, with TRBD1 matching 7 bases. The CDR3 is 16 residues long. After removal of 3 bases from V and 7 bases from J, the junction contained 9 bases not matched to a gene. Looked up from germline, CDR1 is SGHVS and CDR2 is FQNEAQ. CDR3 sequence reads: CASSFTTGEWNSPLHF. CDR3 nucleotide sequence: TGTGCCAGCAGCTTCACTACAGGGGAATGGAATTCACCCCTCCACTTT.